The next 27 T cell receptor beta chains were all read from a single sample in a study of blood T cell repertoires in COVID-19. Method: immunoSEQ multiplex PCR; TCRdb's copy keeps in-frame clones and lacks some. The sample has 100,000 to 150,000 clones, 85% to 90% seen once. Material for sequencing was peripheral blood. The receptor source for this set is a woman aged 80 or older with acute or convalescent COVID-19.

Concerning this clone itself: Other DNA variants within this sample encode the same CDR3. This chain links TRBV5-1 with TRBJ1-6; D not resolved. This CDR3 has 13 amino acids. Germline V gene lookup returns CDR1 SGHRS and CDR2 YFSETQ. With 4 bases removed from V and 8 bases from J, the gap between germline ends came to 10 bases. CDR3 residues: CASSLKLDSPLHF. CDR3 DNA sequence: TGCGCCAGCAGCCTCAAACTGGATTCACCCCTCCACTTT.

The rearrangement uses TRBV6-2 or TRBV6-3 and TRBJ1-2, with D tentatively TRBD1 (5 bases). Germline V gene lookup returns CDR1 MNHEY and CDR2 SVGEGT. The germline V and J ends were trimmed by 6 bases and 5 bases, with 10 bases remaining between them. CDR3 length equals 12 residues. The CDR3 protein is CASSRDSYGYTF. The CDR3 bases are TGTGCCAGCAGCCGCGACAGTTATGGCTACACCTTC.

The chain has TRBV7-9 and TRBJ1-6; 7 nucleotides agree with TRBD1. V lost 7 bases, J lost 8 bases, and 11 bases stayed unmatched. This CDR3 has 15 amino acids. Germline V gene lookup returns CDR1 SEHNR and CDR2 FQNEAQ (reference sequence). This CDR3 reads CASTLDRLGDSPLHF. CDR3 nucleotides: TGTGCCAGCACCTTGGACAGGCTAGGGGATTCACCCCTCCACTTT. Full variable domain (outside the CDR3, taken from reference TRBV7-9 and TRBJ1-6): DTGVSQNPRHKITKRGQNVTFRCDPISEHNRLYWYRQTLGQGPEFLTYFQNEAQLEKSRLLSDRFSAERPKGSFSTLEIQRTEQGDSAMYLCASTLDRLGDSPLHFGNGTRLTVT.

This clone has a handful of counts. The chain joins TRBV7-9 to TRBJ1-2; possible D gene TRBD1, 5 bases. V lost 6 bases and J lost 6, with 20 bases in between. This CDR3 contains 15 residues. Germline CDR1 and CDR2: SEHNR and FQNEAQ (reference sequence). CDR3 sequence reads: CASSNLLPGTHGYTF. For the CDR3, the DNA is TGTGCCAGCAGTAACCTGCTCCCCGGGACTCATGGCTACACCTTC.

V usage is TRBV20-1 and J usage is TRBJ2-2; D possibly corresponds to TRBD1 (6 bases). Germline CDR1 is DFQATT and CDR2 is SNEGSKA (reference sequence). V was pared by 3 bases and J by 3 bases, with 20 bases between. The CDR3 runs to 17 residues. CDR3: CSASAFRAGVDTGELFF. The DNA for the CDR3 is TGCAGTGCTAGTGCGTTTAGGGCAGGGGTGGACACCGGGGAGCTGTTTTTT.

This clone showed up just once. The genes are TRBV5-1 and TRBJ1-1, with a possible D match to TRBD1 (5 bases). The CDR3 covers 15 residues. CDR1 is SGHRS and CDR2 is YFSETQ in the germline V gene. V lost 0 bases and J 2 bases, leaving 11 bases between the germline ends. CDR3 DNA: TGCGCCAGCAGCTTGGTACCCGGGGGTAACACTGAAGCTTTCTTT. Encoded protein: CASSLVPGGNTEAFF.

The V and J genes are TRBV28 and TRBJ2-5, with 8 nucleotides matching TRBD1. This CDR3 contains 13 residues. Losses at the gene ends were 5 bases for V and 5 bases for J; bases not matched to a gene: 4. Germline-derived CDR1 and CDR2 are MDHEN and SYDVKM. CDR3 DNA: TGTGCCAGCAGTATGGACAGGGTCGAGACCCAGTACTTC. This translates into CASSMDRVETQYF.

V is TRBV2 and J is TRBJ1-1; TRBD1 is a possible D gene (6 bases). The CDR3 loop spans 14 amino acids. CDR1 is SNHLY, CDR2 FYNNEI, per germline. Trimming took off 6 bases at V and 3 bases at J, with 14 bases between the two ends. For the CDR3, the DNA is TGTGCCAGCAGGATACAGGGTTCAGACACTGAAGCTTTCTTT. Its translation is CASRIQGSDTEAFF.

As DNA, the CDR3 is TGTGCCAGCAGCTTCTCGGGGGTTACTGAAGCTTTCTTT. Translation: CASSFSGVTEAFF. This chain links TRBV5-5 with TRBJ1-1, with a tentative D call TRBD1 (5 bases). The CDR3 is 13 amino acids. Germline-derived CDR1 and CDR2 are SGHKS and YYEKEE (reference sequence). V was clipped by 2 bases and J by 5 bases, with 10 bases between them.

The chain has TRBV5-1 and TRBJ2-3; D uncertain. The CDR3 is made up of 14 amino acids. Germline assignment: CDR1 SGHRS and CDR2 YFSETQ. Trimming stripped 0 bases from V and 5 bases from J, with 10 bases between. This CDR3 is CASSLAARGDTQYF. The CDR3 DNA is TGCGCCAGCAGCTTGGCGGCGAGAGGAGATACGCAGTATTTT.

The chain has TRBV7-9 and TRBJ1-2; D not resolved. V was clipped by 5 bases and J by 0 bases, with 7 bases between them. Germline values: CDR1 SEHNR, CDR2 FQNEAQ (reference sequence). The CDR3 runs 13 residues. The CDR3: CASSLPSNYGYTF. DNA for the CDR3: TGTGCCAGCAGCCTACCGTCTAACTATGGCTACACCTTC.

This clone was seen a single time. One end of the junction does not line up with germline, which may come from a read error. The genes are TRBV7-2 and TRBJ2-1, with 9 bases matching TRBD1. This CDR3 has 11 amino acids. Germline assignment: CDR1 SGHTA and CDR2 FQGNSA. The CDR3 bases are TGTGCCAGCAGCTCGGGACAGGGTCTTCTCTTC. This gives the protein CASSSGQGLLF.

The J gene is TRBJ1-1, the V gene TRBV11-2; TRBD1 matches at 7 bases. The germline CDR1 and CDR2 sequences are SGHAT and FQNNGV. V lost 6 bases, J lost 1 base, and 8 bases stayed unmatched. The CDR3 is made up of 15 amino acids. CDR3 region: CASSQQGRRNTEAFF. In DNA, the CDR3 is TGTGCCAGCAGTCAACAGGGGCGGAGGAACACTGAAGCTTTCTTT.

This clone was picked up one time. At one of its ends the junction is not consistent with the germline gene, which may arise from a read error. This sequence joins TRBV7-3 and TRBJ1-6; 7 nucleotides match TRBD1. CDR1 and CDR2 (germline): SGHTA, FQGTGA. This CDR3 is 15 amino acids long. CDR3 coding DNA: TGTGCCAGCAGCATAACCGGGACAGATAATTCACCCCTCCACTTT. It yields the protein CASSITGTDNSPLHF.

V usage is TRBV16 and J usage is TRBJ1-4, with D hard to call. CDR1 is KGHSY and CDR2 is FQNENV in the germline V gene. V was trimmed by 3 bases and J by 2 bases, leaving 7 bases between them. The CDR3 sequence is 14 residues long. The DNA for the CDR3 is TGTGCCAGCAGCCAGGGGAGGACTAATGAAAAACTGTTTTTT. It yields the protein CASSQGRTNEKLFF.

This clone was counted a few times. The J gene is TRBJ1-5, the V gene TRBV5-1; 8 bases fit TRBD1. V lost 0 bases, J lost 2 bases, and 1 base stayed unmatched. Germline V gene data show CDR1 as SGHRS and CDR2 as YFSETQ. The CDR3 runs to 15 residues. The CDR3 is CASSLEGQGNQPQHF. The CDR3 region has the DNA TGCGCCAGCAGCTTGGAGGGACAGGGCAATCAGCCCCAGCATTTT.

The rearrangement uses TRBV28 and TRBJ1-5; TRBD1 aligns across 9 bases. Germline assignment: CDR1 MDHEN and CDR2 SYDVKM. The CDR3 has 13 residues. The CDR3 bases are TGTTTGACAGGGGGAAATCGCGGTCAGCCCCAGCATTTT. Translated: CLTGGNRGQPQHF.

This chain joins TRBV6-5 and TRBJ1-1; 7 positions match TRBD1. The V segment lost 6 bases and the J segment 5 bases; nucleotides outside the gene matches: 9. Germline CDR1 MNHEY, CDR2 SVGAGI. CDR3 length: 14 amino acids. For the CDR3, the DNA is TGTGCCAGCAGCTCAGGACAGGTGAGGACTGAAGCTTTCTTT. Translating gives CASSSGQVRTEAFF.

The chain is built from TRBV6-1 and TRBJ2-5, with D tentatively TRBD2 (6 bases). CDR1 and CDR2 from the germline V gene are MNHNS and SASEGT. The length of the CDR3 is 14 residues. V was shortened by 1 base and J by 6 bases, with 12 bases between the two germline ends. The CDR3 DNA reads TGTGCCAGCAGTGAAGATATAGGGAGGCAGACCCAGTACTTC. Protein product: CASSEDIGRQTQYF.

This clone came up once. CDR3 bases: TGTGCCAGTAGTATCACAGGGCGTGAGACCCAGTACTTC. Translating it yields CASSITGRETQYF. The rearrangement uses TRBV19 and TRBJ2-5, with D tentatively TRBD1 (6 bases). The CDR3 consists of 13 residues. V gave up 3 bases and J gave up 5 bases, with 10 bases separating them. Germline values: CDR1 LNHDA, CDR2 SQIVND (reference sequence).

The J gene is TRBJ1-1, the V gene TRBV5-6; D uncertain. The germline gives CDR1 SGHDT, CDR2 YYEEEE. The CDR3 consists of 15 residues. With 0 bases removed from V and 4 bases from J, the gap between germline ends came to 13 bases. Here the CDR3 reads CASSLGAAPGTEAFF. CDR3 DNA sequence: TGTGCCAGCAGCTTGGGGGCAGCCCCTGGCACTGAAGCTTTCTTT.

V is TRBV7-2 and J is TRBJ2-1; 7 nucleotides align to TRBD2. Germline trimming cut 7 bases from V and 7 bases from J; bases unmatched to any gene: 13. The CDR3 extends over 15 amino acids. Germline CDR1 is SGHTA and CDR2 is FQGNSA. DNA for the CDR3: TGTGCCAGCACCCTAATGGGGGGGTTTGGGAATGAGCAGTTCTTC. This codes for CASTLMGGFGNEQFF.

The chain combines TRBV19 with TRBJ1-2, with D unresolved. From germline, CDR1 is LNHDA and CDR2 SQIVND (reference sequence). CDR3 length equals 16 residues. V was shortened by 1 base and J by 2 bases, with 14 bases between the two germline ends. The CDR3 here is CASSIGRRSRNYGYTF. Here the CDR3 DNA reads TGTGCCAGTAGTATAGGAAGGAGGAGCCGGAACTATGGCTACACCTTC.

The count of this clone is one. CDR3 bases: TGTGCCAGCAGCAAAGTGGAGACAGATAAAAACCTCTCTAACTATGGCTACACCTTC. Translation: CASSKVETDKNLSNYGYTF. The chain recombines TRBV21-1 with TRBJ1-2; the tabulated D call, TRBD1, remains unverified against the DNA. TRBV21-1 is termed a pseudogene. The CDR3 runs to 19 residues.

Of note for this clone: This CDR3 is also generated by other DNA sequences in the sample. This chain uses TRBV5-1 with TRBJ1-5; 8 nucleotides line up with TRBD1. V lost 2 bases, J lost 4 bases, and 2 bases stayed unmatched. The CDR3 has 14 residues. CDR1 and CDR2 (germline): SGHRS, YFSETQ. The CDR3 DNA reads as TGCGCCAGCAGCTTACAGGGGGGGAATCAGCCCCAGCATTTT. It is translated as CASSLQGGNQPQHF.

In nucleotides, the CDR3 is TGTGCCAGTAGTATTCGACAGGCCGGGTCGTCCGGGGAGCTGTTTTTT. It yields the protein CASSIRQAGSSGELFF. This rearrangement joins TRBV19 to TRBJ2-2, with D perhaps matching TRBD1 (6 bases). The V and J ends lost 3 bases and 6 bases respectively, with 17 bases between them. The germline V gene encodes CDR1 LNHDA and CDR2 SQIVND (reference sequence). This CDR3 is built from 16 residues. Looking up the rest from reference TRBV19 and TRBJ2-2 gives the full variable domain: DGGITQSPKYLFRKEGQNVTLSCEQNLNHDAMYWYRQDPGQGLRLIYYSQIVNDFQKGDIAEGYSVSREKKESFPLTVTSAQKNPTAFYLCASSIRQAGSSGELFFGEGSRLTVL.

This clone has a handful of counts. V is TRBV5-1 and J is TRBJ2-7, with D perhaps TRBD1 (6 bases). V was clipped by 2 bases and J by 2 bases, with 11 bases between them. The CDR3 is made up of 14 amino acids. The germline V gene encodes CDR1 SGHRS and CDR2 YFSETQ. The CDR3 loop is CASSLTTGTYEQYF. The DNA of the CDR3 is TGCGCCAGCAGCTTAACGACAGGCACCTACGAGCAGTACTTC. The full variable domain, in which reference TRBV5-1 and TRBJ2-7 provide the parts outside the CDR3, is KAGVTQTPRYLIKTRGQQVTLSCSPISGHRSVSWYQQTPGQGLQFLFEYFSETQRNKGNFPGRFSGRQFSNSRSEMNVSTLELGDSALYLCASSLTTGTYEQYFGPGTRLTVT.